Listed below are T cell receptor beta chains from one sample, sequenced in a study of blood T cell repertoires in COVID-19. Clones were sequenced by immunoSEQ multiplex PCR, and TCRdb holds only the in-frame ones, with some missing. The sample consists of about 34,000 clones, 80% to 95% of them appearing once. The sequenced sample was peripheral blood. The receptors were sampled from an elderly man with acute or convalescent COVID-19. The CDR3 runs from the conserved cysteine through the conserved F or W. Fields, in order: CDR3 length, V gene, clone size, D gene, J gene, CDR3 protein, CDR3 DNA. The D gene is left open where the match is weak. Rows give clone size only sometimes, using once, few, many, or a class for an expanded clone.

length: 15
V: TRBV9
size: .
D: TRBD2
J: TRBJ2-1
CDR3: CASSVDGGAYNEQFF
DNA: TGTGCCAGCAGCGTAGACGGGGGGGCGTACAATGAGCAGTTCTTC

length: 15
V: TRBV3-1/TRBV3-2
size: .
D: .
J: TRBJ1-2
CDR3: CASSYRQVTNYGYTF
DNA: TGTGCCAGCAGCTACCGACAGGTCACTAACTATGGCTACACCTTC

length: 16
V: TRBV7-8
size: .
D: .
J: TRBJ2-3
CDR3: CASSFGTDTSTDTQYF
DNA: TGTGCCAGCAGCTTTGGGACTGACACTAGCACAGATACGCAGTATTTT

length: 16
V: TRBV3-1/TRBV3-2
size: .
D: TRBD1
J: TRBJ2-1
CDR3: CASSQARTGAGNEQFF
DNA: TGTGCCAGCAGCCAAGCTAGGACAGGGGCGGGCAATGAGCAGTTCTTC

length: 13
V: TRBV30
size: .
D: TRBD1
J: TRBJ2-4
CDR3: CAWSTDRGNIQYF
DNA: TGTGCCTGGAGTACCGACAGGGGGAACATTCAGTACTTC

length: 18
V: TRBV7-6
size: .
D: .
J: TRBJ2-7
CDR3: CASSPTLGLGRSSYEQYF
DNA: TGTGCCAGCAGCCCCACCCTGGGCCTTGGCCGAAGCTCCTACGAGCAGTACTTC

length: 14
V: TRBV29-1
size: .
D: TRBD1
J: TRBJ2-3
CDR3: CSVGDRASTDTQYF
DNA: TGCAGCGTTGGGGACAGGGCTAGCACAGATACGCAGTATTTT

length: 15
V: TRBV7-9
size: .
D: .
J: TRBJ1-5
CDR3: CASSFGTIGNQPQHF
DNA: TGTGCCAGCAGCTTCGGGACAATTGGCAATCAGCCCCAGCATTTT

length: 15
V: TRBV5-1
size: once
D: .
J: TRBJ2-7
CDR3: CASSLGTATSYEQYF
DNA: TGCGCCAGCAGCTTGGGGACAGCTACCTCCTACGAGCAGTACTTC

length: 16
V: TRBV19
size: .
D: TRBD2
J: TRBJ2-3
CDR3: CASSRTSGGAPDTQYF
DNA: TGTGCCAGTAGTAGGACTAGCGGGGGGGCCCCAGATACGCAGTATTTT

length: 15
V: TRBV7-2
size: once
D: .
J: TRBJ1-2
CDR3: CASSLGGQGNYGYTF
DNA: TGTGCCAGCAGCTTAGGAGGTCAGGGGAACTATGGCTACACCTTC

length: 14
V: TRBV10-3
size: few
D: .
J: TRBJ2-2
CDR3: CAISDNTRAGELFF
DNA: TGTGCCATCAGTGACAACACCCGGGCCGGGGAGCTGTTTTTT

length: 19
V: TRBV27
size: few
D: TRBD2
J: TRBJ2-1
CDR3: CASSRSGTSGGAGYNEQFF
DNA: TGTGCCAGCAGTCGCTCCGGGACTAGCGGGGGGGCCGGCTACAATGAGCAGTTCTTC

length: 14
V: TRBV3-1/TRBV3-2
size: .
D: TRBD1
J: TRBJ2-5
CDR3: CASSQPGQEETQYF
DNA: TGTGCCAGCAGCCAGCCCGGACAGGAAGAGACCCAGTACTTC

length: 15
V: TRBV27
size: .
D: TRBD1
J: TRBJ1-4
CDR3: CASSKGTVGNEKLFF
DNA: TGTGCCAGCAGTAAAGGGACAGTTGGGAATGAAAAACTGTTTTTT

length: 16
V: TRBV28
size: once
D: TRBD1
J: TRBJ1-3
CDR3: CASTSPGGDYGNTIYF
DNA: TGTGCCAGCACCTCGCCAGGGGGCGATTATGGAAACACCATATATTTT

length: 16
V: TRBV24-1
size: .
D: TRBD1
J: TRBJ2-4
CDR3: CATQFPGQGVKNIQYF
DNA: TGTGCCACACAATTTCCGGGACAGGGGGTCAAAAACATTCAGTACTTC

length: 17
V: TRBV28
size: .
D: .
J: TRBJ2-1
CDR3: CASSLYIQNFPYNEQFF
DNA: TGTGCCAGCAGTTTATATATACAGAATTTTCCCTACAATGAGCAGTTCTTC

length: 14
V: TRBV5-4
size: .
D: .
J: TRBJ1-3
CDR3: CASSNRRSGNTIYF
DNA: TGTGCCAGCAGCAATAGGAGGTCTGGAAACACCATATATTTT

length: 15
V: TRBV19
size: .
D: TRBD1
J: TRBJ2-2
CDR3: CASSPGQRLTGELFF
DNA: TGTGCCAGTAGTCCGGGACAGCGCCTCACCGGGGAGCTGTTTTTT

length: 14
V: TRBV7-9
size: .
D: TRBD1
J: TRBJ1-5
CDR3: CASSSDRASQPQHF
DNA: TGTGCCAGCAGCTCAGACAGGGCTAGTCAGCCCCAGCATTTT

length: 19
V: TRBV14
size: few
D: TRBD1
J: TRBJ1-1
CDR3: CASSQGRQGLIYGNTEAFF
DNA: TGTGCCAGCAGCCAAGGGAGACAGGGGTTGATTTACGGGAACACTGAAGCTTTCTTT

length: 12
V: TRBV5-6
size: .
D: .
J: TRBJ2-7
CDR3: CASSLSSSVEYF
DNA: TGTGCCAGCAGCTTGTCTAGTAGCGTGGAGTACTTC

length: 16
V: TRBV10-3
size: .
D: TRBD1
J: TRBJ2-3
CDR3: CAIRGQGAYSTDTQYF
DNA: TGTGCCATCAGGGGACAGGGGGCGTATAGCACAGATACGCAGTATTTT

length: 13
V: TRBV6-5
size: few
D: .
J: TRBJ1-1
CDR3: CASSRGPDAEAFF
DNA: TGTGCCAGCAGCCGTGGGCCAGACGCTGAAGCTTTCTTT

length: 13
V: TRBV5-1
size: once
D: .
J: TRBJ1-1
CDR3: CASYVNRDTEAFF
DNA: TGCGCCAGCTACGTTAACAGGGACACTGAAGCTTTCTTT

length: 15
V: TRBV28
size: once
D: .
J: TRBJ1-1
CDR3: CASSFRAARDTEAFF
DNA: TGTGCCAGCAGTTTTAGGGCAGCCAGGGACACTGAAGCTTTCTTT

length: 15
V: TRBV12-5
size: .
D: TRBD2
J: TRBJ2-4
CDR3: CASAPSGTSKNIQYF
DNA: TGTGCTAGTGCCCCCTCCGGGACTAGCAAAAACATTCAGTACTTC

length: 16
V: TRBV10-3
size: .
D: .
J: TRBJ1-6
CDR3: CATSSDSAGSNSPLHF
DNA: TGTGCCACCTCCTCTGACAGCGCCGGTAGTAATTCACCCCTCCACTTT

length: 15
V: TRBV5-1
size: .
D: .
J: TRBJ2-3
CDR3: CASSLDTPGVDTQYF
DNA: TGCGCCAGCAGCTTGGACACCCCAGGCGTAGATACGCAGTATTTT

length: 15
V: TRBV3-1/TRBV3-2
size: .
D: .
J: TRBJ2-7
CDR3: CASSQGSAGSYEQYF
DNA: TGTGCCAGCAGCCAAGGATCGGCAGGCTCCTACGAGCAGTACTTC

length: 14
V: TRBV9
size: .
D: .
J: TRBJ1-4
CDR3: CASSPSGANEKLFF
DNA: TGTGCCAGCAGCCCCTCCGGAGCTAATGAAAAACTGTTTTTT

length: 15
V: TRBV7-3
size: .
D: .
J: TRBJ2-1
CDR3: CASSLLPSESGGQFF
DNA: TGTGCCAGCAGCTTATTGCCTAGTGAGAGCGGAGGGCAGTTCTTC

length: 14
V: TRBV7-2
size: .
D: TRBD1
J: TRBJ1-5
CDR3: CASSLGRQGQPQHF
DNA: TGTGCCAGCAGCTTAGGTAGACAGGGACAGCCCCAGCATTTT

length: 15
V: TRBV14
size: .
D: TRBD1
J: TRBJ1-6
CDR3: CASSKRQGGNSPLHF
DNA: TGTGCCAGCAGCAAAAGACAGGGAGGTAATTCACCCCTCCACTTT

length: 16
V: TRBV19
size: .
D: .
J: TRBJ2-7
CDR3: CASSISGTRSSYEQYF
DNA: TGTGCCAGTAGTATTTCCGGGACACGGAGCTCCTACGAGCAGTACTTC

length: 15
V: TRBV7-9
size: .
D: TRBD1
J: TRBJ2-5
CDR3: CASSSGQALQETQYF
DNA: TGTGCCAGCAGCTCCGGACAGGCCCTCCAAGAGACCCAGTACTTC

length: 15
V: TRBV25-1
size: .
D: .
J: TRBJ2-5
CDR3: CASSEYSRSQETQYF
DNA: TGTGCCAGCAGTGAATATAGTAGGAGCCAAGAGACCCAGTACTTC

length: 17
V: TRBV5-8
size: .
D: TRBD1
J: TRBJ1-4
CDR3: CASSSPGTAKSLRKLFF
DNA: TGTGCCAGCAGCTCCCCCGGGACAGCAAAATCACTGCGGAAACTGTTTTTT

length: 15
V: TRBV10-1
size: .
D: .
J: TRBJ2-7
CDR3: CASSDNGADPHEQYF
DNA: TGCGCCAGCAGTGATAATGGGGCAGATCCCCACGAGCAGTACTTC

length: 14
V: TRBV11-3
size: .
D: TRBD2
J: TRBJ2-1
CDR3: CASSSGGAYNEQFF
DNA: TGTGCCAGCAGTAGCGGGGGGGCCTACAATGAGCAGTTCTTC

length: 11
V: TRBV20-1
size: .
D: .
J: TRBJ2-3
CDR3: CSALSTDTQYF
DNA: TGCAGTGCTCTGAGCACAGATACGCAGTATTTT

length: 17
V: TRBV3-1/TRBV3-2
size: .
D: TRBD2
J: TRBJ2-1
CDR3: CASSQGSLAGGRHEQFF
DNA: TGTGCCAGCAGCCAAGGGTCCCTGGCGGGGGGGCGGCATGAGCAGTTCTTC

length: 14
V: TRBV5-6
size: few
D: .
J: TRBJ1-2
CDR3: CASSVGGSNYGYTF
DNA: TGTGCCAGCAGCGTTGGGGGGAGTAACTATGGCTACACCTTC

length: 16
V: TRBV5-6
size: .
D: TRBD2
J: TRBJ2-1
CDR3: CASSLEGLAGVRAQFF
DNA: TGTGCCAGCAGCTTGGAGGGCCTAGCGGGGGTTAGGGCTCAGTTCTTC

length: 17
V: TRBV28
size: .
D: TRBD1
J: TRBJ1-4
CDR3: CAIGHGSQGAANEKLFF
DNA: TGTGCCATCGGGCATGGATCACAGGGGGCTGCTAATGAAAAACTGTTTTTT

length: 16
V: TRBV5-1
size: once
D: .
J: TRBJ2-2
CDR3: CASSLGPRTNTGELFF
DNA: TGCGCCAGCAGCTTGGGTCCTCGTACGAACACCGGGGAGCTGTTTTTT

length: 15
V: TRBV2
size: medium-sized
D: .
J: TRBJ1-2
CDR3: CASSANREGLYGYTF
DNA: TGTGCCAGCAGTGCTAACAGGGAGGGCCTCTATGGCTACACCTTC

length: 12
V: TRBV6-1
size: .
D: .
J: TRBJ2-1
CDR3: CASSEAGGEQFF
DNA: TGTGCCAGCAGTGAAGCGGGGGGTGAGCAGTTCTTC

length: 15
V: TRBV2
size: medium-sized
D: .
J: TRBJ2-3
CDR3: CASSPGGGSTDTQYF
DNA: TGTGCCAGCAGCCCTGGTGGGGGCAGCACAGATACGCAGTATTTT